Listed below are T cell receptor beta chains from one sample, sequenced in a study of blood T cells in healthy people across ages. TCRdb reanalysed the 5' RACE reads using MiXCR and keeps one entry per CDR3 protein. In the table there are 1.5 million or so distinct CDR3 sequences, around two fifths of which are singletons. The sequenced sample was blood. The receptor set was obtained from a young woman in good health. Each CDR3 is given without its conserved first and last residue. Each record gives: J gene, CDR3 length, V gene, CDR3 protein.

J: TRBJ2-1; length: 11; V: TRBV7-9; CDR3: ASSLGAMGEQF
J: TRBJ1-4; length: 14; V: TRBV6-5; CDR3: ASSPGETVTNEKLF
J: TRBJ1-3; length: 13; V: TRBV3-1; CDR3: ASSLRTASGNTIY
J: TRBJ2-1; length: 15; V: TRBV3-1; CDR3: ASSQDGGRVDYDEQF
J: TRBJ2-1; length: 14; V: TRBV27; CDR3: ASSPIGLARGNEQF
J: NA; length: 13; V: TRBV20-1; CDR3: SARGSGTSYNEQY
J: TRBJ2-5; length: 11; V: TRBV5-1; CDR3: ASNANREETQY
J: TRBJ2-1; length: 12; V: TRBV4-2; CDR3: ASSRTSAINEQF
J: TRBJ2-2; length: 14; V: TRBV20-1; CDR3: SARAPGQGSTGELF
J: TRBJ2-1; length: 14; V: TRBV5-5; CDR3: ASSGGLAASYNEQF
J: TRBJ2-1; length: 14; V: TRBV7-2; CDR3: ASSLEGAGAYNEQF
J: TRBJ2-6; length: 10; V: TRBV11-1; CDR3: ASSQEANVLT
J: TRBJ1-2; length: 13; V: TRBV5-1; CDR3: ASSPNGQGVSGYT
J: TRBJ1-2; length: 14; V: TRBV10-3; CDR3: AIRGSGTDPNYGYT
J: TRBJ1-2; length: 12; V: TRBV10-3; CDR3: AISEGEGGSGYT
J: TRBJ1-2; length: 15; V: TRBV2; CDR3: ASSERTEPNRNYGYT
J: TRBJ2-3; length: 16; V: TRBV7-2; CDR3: ASSLGPPGTGSTDTQY
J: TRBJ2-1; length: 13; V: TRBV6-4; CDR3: ASSDSSGGPDEQF
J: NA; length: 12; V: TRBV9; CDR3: ASSVGFYQETQY
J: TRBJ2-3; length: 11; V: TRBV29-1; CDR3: SVEEGGADTQY
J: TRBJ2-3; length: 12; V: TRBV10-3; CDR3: AIRDGGDSDTQY
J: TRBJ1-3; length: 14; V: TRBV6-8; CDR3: ASSLRTTGYGNTIY
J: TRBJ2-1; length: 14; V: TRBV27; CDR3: ASSLVAGASYNEQF
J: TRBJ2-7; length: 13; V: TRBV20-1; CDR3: SARSGQGGTYEQY
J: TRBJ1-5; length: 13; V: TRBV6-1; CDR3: ASSEVGQTYQPQH
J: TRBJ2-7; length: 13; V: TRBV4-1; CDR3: ASSQPSGSSYEQY
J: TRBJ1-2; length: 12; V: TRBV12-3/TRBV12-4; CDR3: ASTIQGARYGYT
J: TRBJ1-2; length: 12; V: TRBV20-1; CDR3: SASMGDISYGYT
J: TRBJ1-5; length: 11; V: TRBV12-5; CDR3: ASADGHNQPQH